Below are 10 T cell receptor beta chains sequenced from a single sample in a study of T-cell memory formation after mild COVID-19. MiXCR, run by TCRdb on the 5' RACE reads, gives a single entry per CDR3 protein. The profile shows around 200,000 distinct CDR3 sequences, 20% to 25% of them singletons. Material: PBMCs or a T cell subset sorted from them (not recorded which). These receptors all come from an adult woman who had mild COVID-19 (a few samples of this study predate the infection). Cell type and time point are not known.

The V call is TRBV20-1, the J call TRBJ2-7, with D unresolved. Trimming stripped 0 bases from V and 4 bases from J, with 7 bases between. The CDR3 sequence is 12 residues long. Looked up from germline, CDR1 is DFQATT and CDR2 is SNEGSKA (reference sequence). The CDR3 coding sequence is TGCAGTGCTAGAGATTACGGATACGAGCAGTACTTC. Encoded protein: CSARDYGYEQYF.

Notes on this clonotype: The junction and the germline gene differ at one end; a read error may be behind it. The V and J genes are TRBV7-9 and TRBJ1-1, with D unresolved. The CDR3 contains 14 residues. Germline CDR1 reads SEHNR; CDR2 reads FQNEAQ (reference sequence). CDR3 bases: TGTGACAGCAGCTTAGAAGGGAACGTGGATGAAGCTTTCTTT. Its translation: CDSSLEGNVDEAFF.

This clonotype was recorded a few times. CDR3 region: CAISDYRHEQYF. CDR3 sequence (DNA): TGTGCCATCAGTGACTATCGCCACGAGCAGTACTTC. The rearrangement uses TRBV10-3 and TRBJ2-7; D ambiguous. The germline gives CDR1 ENHRY, CDR2 SYGVKD. The V gene lost 3 bases and the J gene lost 5 bases, with 8 bases spanning the gap. There are 12 residues in the CDR3.

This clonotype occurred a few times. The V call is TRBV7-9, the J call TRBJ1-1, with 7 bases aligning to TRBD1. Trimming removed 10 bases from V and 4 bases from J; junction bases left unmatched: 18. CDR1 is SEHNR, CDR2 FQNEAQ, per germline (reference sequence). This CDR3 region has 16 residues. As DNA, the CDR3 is TGTGCCATCCAGCGAGGGACAGCCGCTCTCGGCACTGAAGCTTTCTTT. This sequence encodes CAIQRGTAALGTEAFF. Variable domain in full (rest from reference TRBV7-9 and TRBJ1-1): DTGVSQNPRHKITKRGQNVTFRCDPISEHNRLYWYRQTLGQGPEFLTYFQNEAQLEKSRLLSDRFSAERPKGSFSTLEIQRTEQGDSAMYLCAIQRGTAALGTEAFFGQGTRLTVV.

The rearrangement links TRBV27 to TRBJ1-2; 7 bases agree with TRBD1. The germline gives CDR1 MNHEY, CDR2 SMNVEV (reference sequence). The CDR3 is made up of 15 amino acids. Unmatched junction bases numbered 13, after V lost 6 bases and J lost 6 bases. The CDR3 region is CASSARDRAWNGYTF. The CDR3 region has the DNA TGTGCCAGCAGCGCCCGAGACAGGGCCTGGAATGGCTACACCTTC.

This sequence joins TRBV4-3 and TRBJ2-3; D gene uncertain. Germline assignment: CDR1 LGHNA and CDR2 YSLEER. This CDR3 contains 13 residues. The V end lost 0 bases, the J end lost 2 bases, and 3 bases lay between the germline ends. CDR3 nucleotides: TGCGCCAGCAGCCAAGATAACACAGATACGCAGTATTTT. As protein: CASSQDNTDTQYF.

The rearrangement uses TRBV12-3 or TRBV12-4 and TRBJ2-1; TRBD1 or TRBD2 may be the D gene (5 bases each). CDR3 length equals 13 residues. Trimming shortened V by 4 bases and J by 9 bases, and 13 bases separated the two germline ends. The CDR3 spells CASSSGTNTEQFF. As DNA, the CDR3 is TGTGCCAGCAGTTCCGGGACCAACACTGAGCAGTTCTTC.

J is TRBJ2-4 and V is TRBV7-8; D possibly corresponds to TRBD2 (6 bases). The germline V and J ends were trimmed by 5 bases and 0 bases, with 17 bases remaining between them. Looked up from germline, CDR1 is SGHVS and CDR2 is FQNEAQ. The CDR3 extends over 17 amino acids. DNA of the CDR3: TGTGCCAGCAGCACGGGACTCCCGACTCTAGCCAAAAACATTCAGTACTTC. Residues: CASSTGLPTLAKNIQYF. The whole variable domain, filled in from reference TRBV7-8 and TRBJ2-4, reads GAGVSQSPRYKVAKRGQDVALRCDPISGHVSLFWYQQALGQGPEFLTYFQNEAQLDKSGLPSDRFFAERPEGSVSTLKIQRTQQEDSAVYLCASSTGLPTLAKNIQYFGAGTRLSVL.

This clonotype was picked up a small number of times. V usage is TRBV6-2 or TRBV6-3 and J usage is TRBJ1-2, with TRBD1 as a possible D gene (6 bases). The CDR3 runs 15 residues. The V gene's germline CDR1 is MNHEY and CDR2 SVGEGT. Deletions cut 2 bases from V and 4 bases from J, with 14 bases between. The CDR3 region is CASSYIPGQPYGYTF. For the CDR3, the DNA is TGTGCCAGCAGTTACATCCCCGGACAGCCCTATGGCTACACCTTC.

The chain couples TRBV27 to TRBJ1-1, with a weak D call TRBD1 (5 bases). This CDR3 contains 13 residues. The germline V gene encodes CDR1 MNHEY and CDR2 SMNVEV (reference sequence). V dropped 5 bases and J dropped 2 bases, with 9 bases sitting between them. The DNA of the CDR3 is TGTGCCAGCAGTCACCAGGGTAACACTGAAGCTTTCTTT. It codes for CASSHQGNTEAFF.